These 25 T cell receptor beta chains came from one sample sequenced in a study of T cell responses to AZD1222 COVID-19 vaccine. Measured with immunoSEQ multiplex PCR; TCRdb has only the in-frame clones, and not every one. The data contain 90,000 to 140,000 clones, 88% of them seen just once; the ten biggest clones take up about 9.7%. Sequencing used peripheral blood, obtained on day 0 of AZD1222 vaccination. These receptors were collected from an adult in good health.

The DNA of the CDR3 is TGTGCCAGCAGCGCGGACTATGTCTCCTACAATGAGCAGTTCTTC. This sequence encodes CASSADYVSYNEQFF. The chain links TRBV9 to TRBJ2-1; D might be TRBD2 (6 bases). V lost 3 bases and J lost 0, with 10 bases in between. The CDR3 runs to 15 residues. Germline values: CDR1 SGDLS, CDR2 YYNGEE. The whole variable domain, filled in from reference TRBV9 and TRBJ2-1, reads DSGVTQTPKHLITATGQRVTLRCSPRSGDLSVYWYQQSLDQGLQFLIQYYNGEERAKGNILERFSAQQFPDLHSELNLSSLELGDSALYFCASSADYVSYNEQFFGPGTRLTVL.

The chain couples TRBV5-1 to TRBJ2-7; TRBD2 agrees at 12 bases. The CDR3 is 15 amino acids. CDR1 is SGHRS, CDR2 YFSETQ, per germline. V dropped 4 bases and J dropped 3; count of bases not matched to a gene: 5. CDR3 region: CASSDLTSGSYEQYF. DNA of the CDR3: TGCGCCAGCAGCGACCTGACTAGCGGGAGCTACGAGCAGTACTTC. Variable domain in full (rest from reference TRBV5-1 and TRBJ2-7): KAGVTQTPRYLIKTRGQQVTLSCSPISGHRSVSWYQQTPGQGLQFLFEYFSETQRNKGNFPGRFSGRQFSNSRSEMNVSTLELGDSALYLCASSDLTSGSYEQYFGPGTRLTVT.

In DNA, the CDR3 is TGTGCCAGCAGTGTCGGGACAGGGGGCAATGAGCAGTTCTTC. Translated, it gives CASSVGTGGNEQFF. The J gene is TRBJ2-1, the V gene TRBV6-4; 11 bases match TRBD1. J gave up 6 bases and V 4 bases, and 2 bases lay outside the gene matches. The germline V gene has CDR1 MRHNA and CDR2 SNTAGT. The CDR3 sequence is 14 residues long.

This clone showed up just once. The chain has TRBV13 and TRBJ2-2, with 12 bases identical to TRBD2. CDR1 is PRHDT, CDR2 FYEKMQ, per germline (reference sequence). V shed 5 bases, J shed 6 bases, and the junction held 10 bases outside the gene matches. The CDR3 consists of 17 residues. The CDR3 is CASSPRLAGASAGELFF. The CDR3 DNA is TGTGCCAGCAGCCCCCGACTAGCGGGAGCCTCTGCCGGGGAGCTGTTTTTT. The full variable domain, with the rest looked up from reference TRBV13 and TRBJ2-2, is AAGVIQSPRHLIKEKRETATLKCYPIPRHDTVYWYQQGPGQDPQFLISFYEKMQSDKGSIPDRFSAQQFSDYHSELNMSSLELGDSALYFCASSPRLAGASAGELFFGEGSRLTVL.

Details on this clone: Relative to the germline gene, one junction end is altered; a read error may explain this. The CDR3 DNA reads TGTGCCTGGAGTAAGGGCCAAGGGCCCCCGGGGAATGGGCAGTTCTTC. It is translated as CAWSKGQGPPGNGQFF. The J gene is TRBJ2-1, the V gene TRBV30, with D perhaps matching TRBD2 (5 bases). This CDR3 is 16 amino acids long. Germline CDR1 reads GTSNPN; CDR2 reads SVGIG (reference sequence). Combining the CDR3 with reference TRBV30 and TRBJ2-1 gives the whole variable domain SQTIHQWPATLVQPVGSPLSLECTVEGTSNPNLYWYRQAAGRGLQLLFYSVGIGQISSEVPQNLSASRPQDRQFILSSKKLLLSDSGFYLCAWSKGQGPPGNGQFFGPGTRLTVL.

The chain links TRBV18 to TRBJ1-1; TRBD1 is a possible D gene (5 bases). The CDR3 runs 13 residues. With 3 bases removed from V and 11 bases from J, the gap between germline ends came to 16 bases. CDR1 KGHSH and CDR2 LQKENI come from the germline V gene. The CDR3 DNA sequence: TGTGCCAGCTCACCTAGGGTGGGGGATGATGCTTTCTTT. Its translation: CASSPRVGDDAFF.

This sequence joins TRBV7-9 and TRBJ2-5; D remains ambiguous. V gave up 7 bases and J gave up 5 bases, with 8 bases separating them. Germline V gene lookup returns CDR1 SEHNR and CDR2 FQNEAQ (reference sequence). This CDR3 has 11 residues. The DNA of the CDR3 is TGTGCCAGCACCGGTCTGGAGACCCAGTACTTC. Translation: CASTGLETQYF. Supplemented by reference TRBV7-9 and TRBJ2-5, the full variable domain reads DTGVSQNPRHKITKRGQNVTFRCDPISEHNRLYWYRQTLGQGPEFLTYFQNEAQLEKSRLLSDRFSAERPKGSFSTLEIQRTEQGDSAMYLCASTGLETQYFGPGTRLLVL.

The chain couples TRBV9 to TRBJ2-3; D gene uncertain. In germline, CDR1 is SGDLS, CDR2 YYNGEE. The ends were cut back, 4 bases at V and 1 base at J, with 10 bases in the middle. This CDR3 region has 14 residues. CDR3 amino acids: CASSLNYRTDTQYF. The CDR3, as DNA: TGTGCCAGCAGCTTGAACTATCGCACAGATACGCAGTATTTT.

DNA of the CDR3: TGCGCCAGCAGCCAGGGGCCTAGCGGGAGCACAGATACGCAGTATTTT. Translating it yields CASSQGPSGSTDTQYF. This chain connects TRBV4-3 to TRBJ2-3, with 8 positions matching TRBD2. The CDR3 extends over 16 amino acids. Per the germline V gene, CDR1 is LGHNA and CDR2 is YSLEER. V gave up 3 bases and J gave up 0 bases; unmatched junction bases: 5.

V is TRBV5-6 and J is TRBJ1-1; D gene unclear. CDR3 length equals 14 residues. Germline V lookup: CDR1 SGHDT, CDR2 YYEEEE. The germline V and J ends were trimmed by 0 bases and 2 bases, with 8 bases remaining between them. CDR3 coding DNA: TGTGCCAGCAGCTTGGCCCGGCACAACACTGAAGCTTTCTTT. The encoded protein is CASSLARHNTEAFF.

This clone is a singleton in its sample. This chain links TRBV11-1 with TRBJ2-3; perhaps TRBD2 as D (5 bases). Germline V gene data show CDR1 as SGHAT and CDR2 as FQDESV (reference sequence). V gave up 1 base and J gave up 0 bases, with 8 bases separating them. The CDR3 runs to 15 residues. The chain's CDR3 is CASSLGWRSTDTQYF. The CDR3 DNA reads TGTGCCAGCAGCTTAGGGTGGAGGAGCACAGATACGCAGTATTTT.

This clone appeared a single time. V gene TRBV2 combines with J gene TRBJ1-2; no clear D. The CDR3 is made up of 14 amino acids. V lost 4 bases to trimming and J lost 0 bases, with 9 bases between them. CDR1 and CDR2 (germline): SNHLY, FYNNEI. In DNA, the CDR3 is TGTGCCAGCAGTGTGGCGTCCACTAACTATGGCTACACCTTC. Residues: CASSVASTNYGYTF.

The chain is built from TRBV5-5 and TRBJ1-2; D gene unclear. The V gene's germline CDR1 is SGHKS and CDR2 YYEKEE (reference sequence). The CDR3 contains 15 residues. V was shortened by 4 bases and J by 5 bases, with 18 bases between the two germline ends. CDR3: CASSEGGSNLYGYTF. In DNA form, the CDR3 reads TGTGCCAGCAGCGAAGGAGGGTCGAATTTGTATGGCTACACCTTC. Full variable domain (outside the CDR3, taken from reference TRBV5-5 and TRBJ1-2): DAGVTQSPTHLIKTRGQQVTLRCSPISGHKSVSWYQQVLGQGPQFIFQYYEKEERGRGNFPDRFSARQFPNYSSELNVNALLLGDSALYLCASSEGGSNLYGYTFGSGTRLTVV.

J is TRBJ2-1 and V is TRBV4-2, with D maybe TRBD2 (6 bases). The CDR3 contains 17 residues. V dropped 0 bases and J dropped 8 bases, with 20 bases sitting between them. Germline loops: CDR1 LGHNA, CDR2 YNFKEQ. This CDR3 reads CASSQDVGTGILYEQFF. The DNA for the CDR3 is TGTGCCAGCAGCCAAGATGTTGGGACTGGCATTTTGTATGAGCAGTTCTTC.

The chain combines TRBV5-1 with TRBJ2-2, with 15 bases fitting TRBD2. CDR3 length: 17 residues. J gave up 7 bases and V 4 bases, and 8 bases lay outside the gene matches. CDR1 SGHRS and CDR2 YFSETQ come from the germline V gene. The CDR3 sequence: CASSDGLAGGPVGELFF. In DNA form, the CDR3 reads TGCGCCAGCAGCGACGGACTAGCGGGAGGGCCGGTCGGGGAGCTGTTTTTT.

On this clone itself: Compared with germline, one end of the junction differs, possibly owing to a read error. The chain combines TRBV10-3 with TRBJ2-1; D perhaps matches TRBD1 (5 bases). Germline CDR1 reads ENHRY; CDR2 reads SYGVKD. This CDR3 comprises 13 residues. The CDR3 protein is CATSPQGNNEQFF. CDR3 nucleotides: TGTGCCACCAGTCCCCAGGGCAACAATGAGCAGTTCTTC.

The rearrangement uses TRBV6-2 or TRBV6-3 and TRBJ1-6, with D possibly matching TRBD1 (5 bases). Deletions cut 6 bases from V and 9 bases from J, with 15 bases between. The CDR3 has 14 amino acids. Germline V gives CDR1 MNHEY, CDR2 SVGEGT. CDR3 nucleotide sequence: TGTGCCAGCAGCCACCGGGGGTTGAGTTCACCCCTCCACTTT. It yields the protein CASSHRGLSSPLHF.

V and J are TRBV28 and TRBJ2-1, with D perhaps assigned TRBD1 or TRBD2 (5 bases each). There are 15 residues in the CDR3. Trimming pared 2 bases from V and 6 bases from J, leaving 14 bases between. In germline, CDR1 is MDHEN, CDR2 SYDVKM. The CDR3 here is CASSLSRGAANEQFF. The DNA for the CDR3 is TGTGCCAGCAGTTTAAGTAGAGGGGCCGCCAATGAGCAGTTCTTC.

The chain recombines TRBV27 with TRBJ1-4, with D hard to call. The CDR3 totals 15 residues. V was clipped by 7 bases and J by 4 bases, with 16 bases between them. The germline gives CDR1 MNHEY, CDR2 SMNVEV (reference sequence). The CDR3 DNA reads TGTGCCAGCAATTCCCGAGGATCTAGTAATGAAAAACTGTTTTTT. Its translation is CASNSRGSSNEKLFF.

The V call is TRBV2, the J call TRBJ1-2; weak D call: TRBD1 (5 bases). Germline lookup yields CDR1 SNHLY and CDR2 FYNNEI. With 1 base removed from V and 7 bases from J, the gap between germline ends came to 13 bases. This CDR3 has 14 amino acids. The CDR3 coding sequence is TGTGCCAGCAGTGAAGACGGGGGGTCGGGTGGCTACACCTTC. Residues: CASSEDGGSGGYTF.

This chain links TRBV12-3 or TRBV12-4 with TRBJ2-1; D call uncertain. The CDR3 extends over 12 amino acids. V dropped 6 bases and J dropped 11 bases, with 14 bases sitting between them. The DNA for the CDR3 is TGTGCCAGCAGGGATTCTCTGGCACAGCAGTTCTTC. Encoded protein: CASRDSLAQQFF.

The chain recombines TRBV5-4 with TRBJ1-2; D possibly corresponds to TRBD1 (6 bases). V was shortened by 6 bases and J by 3 bases, with 9 bases between the two germline ends. The CDR3 runs to 12 residues. Germline CDR1 is SGHNT and CDR2 is YYREEE (reference sequence). The CDR3 loop reads CASTDRHYGYTF. The CDR3 DNA is TGTGCCAGCACGGACAGACACTATGGCTACACCTTC.

The rearrangement joins TRBV7-2 to TRBJ2-3, with 7 nucleotides matching TRBD1. With V trimmed by 5 bases and J by 3 bases, 8 bases remained unmatched. The CDR3 consists of 15 residues. Germline lookup yields CDR1 SGHTA and CDR2 FQGNSA. The CDR3 region has the DNA TGTGCCAGCAGCCTGGACAGGATTAGAACAGATACGCAGTATTTT. Translating it yields CASSLDRIRTDTQYF.

V and J are TRBV4-1 and TRBJ2-1, with D tentatively TRBD2 (5 bases). CDR1 and CDR2 from the germline V gene are MGHRA and YSYEKL. CDR3 length: 16 amino acids. Trimming removed 2 bases at V and 8 bases at J, with 19 bases between. CDR3 region: CASSQRESGFGDEQFF. CDR3 in DNA: TGCGCCAGCAGCCAACGGGAATCCGGATTTGGCGATGAGCAGTTCTTC.

V is TRBV7-2 and J is TRBJ1-5; 7 positions agree with TRBD1. The CDR3 sequence is 15 residues long. V dropped 5 bases and J dropped 7; count of bases not matched to a gene: 11. Per germline, CDR1 SGHTA and CDR2 FQGNSA. This CDR3 is CASSLRQGSGQPQHF. The CDR3 DNA follows: TGTGCCAGCAGCCTGAGACAGGGAAGTGGACAGCCCCAGCATTTT.